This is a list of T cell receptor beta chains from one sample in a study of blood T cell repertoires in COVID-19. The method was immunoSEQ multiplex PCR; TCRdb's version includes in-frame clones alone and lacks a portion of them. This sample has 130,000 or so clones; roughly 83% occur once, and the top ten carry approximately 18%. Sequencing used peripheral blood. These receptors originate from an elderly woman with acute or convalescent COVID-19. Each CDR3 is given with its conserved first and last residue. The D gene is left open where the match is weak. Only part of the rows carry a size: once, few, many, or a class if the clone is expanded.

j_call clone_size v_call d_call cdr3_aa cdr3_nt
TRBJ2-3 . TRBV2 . CASTTMTGATDTQYF TGTGCCAGCACTACCATGACAGGCGCCACAGATACGCAGTATTTT
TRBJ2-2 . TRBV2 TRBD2 CASSPRLAGGMFAGELFF TGTGCCAGCAGTCCTAGACTAGCGGGGGGAATGTTTGCCGGGGAGCTGTTTTTT
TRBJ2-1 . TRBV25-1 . CASSEFGQSYNEQFF TGTGCCAGCAGTGAATTTGGACAGTCCTACAATGAGCAGTTCTTC
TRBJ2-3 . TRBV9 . CASSALRGINTDTQYF TGTGCCAGCAGCGCCCTTAGGGGGATAAACACAGATACGCAGTATTTT
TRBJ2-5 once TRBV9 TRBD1 CASSAGTGGAETQYF TGTGCCAGCAGCGCGGGGACAGGGGGCGCCGAGACCCAGTACTTC
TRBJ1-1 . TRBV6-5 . CASSRRGGLSAFF TGTGCCAGCAGCCGTAGGGGGGGGTTAAGCGCTTTCTTT
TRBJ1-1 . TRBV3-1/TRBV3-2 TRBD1 CASSQEYGTGVSVSEMNTEAFF TGTGCCAGCAGCCAAGAGTACGGGACAGGGGTCTCGGTCTCCGAAATGAACACTGAAGCTTTCTTT
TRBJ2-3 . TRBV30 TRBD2 CAWRTGLEDWADTQYF TGTGCCTGGAGGACGGGACTAGAGGACTGGGCAGATACGCAGTATTTT
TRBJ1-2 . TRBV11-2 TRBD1 CASSSRTGVYGYTF TGTGCCAGCAGCTCGAGGACAGGGGTCTATGGCTACACCTTC
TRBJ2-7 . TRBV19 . CASSTGAESYEQYF TGTGCCAGTAGTACAGGAGCGGAATCCTACGAGCAGTACTTC
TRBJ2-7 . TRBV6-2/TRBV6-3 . CASSYAGQTKYEQYF TGTGCCAGCAGTTACGCTGGTCAGACTAAATACGAGCAGTACTTC
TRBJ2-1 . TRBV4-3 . CASSQDRGTAIAEQFF TGCGCCAGCAGCCAAGATCGCGGGACAGCTATTGCGGAGCAGTTCTTC
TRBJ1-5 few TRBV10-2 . CASSPGGAGNQPQHF TGCGCCAGCAGTCCGGGGGGGGCTGGCAATCAGCCCCAGCATTTT
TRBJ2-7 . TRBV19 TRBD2 CASLTTSGSSYEQYF TGTGCCAGCCTAACGACTAGCGGGAGTTCCTACGAGCAGTACTTC
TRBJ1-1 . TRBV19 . CASSIASDTNTEAFF TGTGCCAGTAGTATAGCCTCCGACACGAACACTGAAGCTTTCTTT
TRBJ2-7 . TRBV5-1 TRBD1 CASSLPGGTYEQYF TGCGCCAGCAGCTTGCCAGGGGGCACGTACGAGCAGTACTTC
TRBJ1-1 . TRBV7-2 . CASSLGGSRIEAFF TGTGCCAGCAGCTTAGGGGGCTCCCGTATTGAAGCTTTCTTT
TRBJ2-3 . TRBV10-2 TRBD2 CASRPGLVGDTQYF TGCGCCAGCAGACCGGGACTAGTGGGAGATACGCAGTATTTT
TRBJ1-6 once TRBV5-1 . CASSLGSTGFDSPLHF TGCGCCAGCAGCTTGGGATCGACAGGTTTTGATTCACCCCTCCACTTT
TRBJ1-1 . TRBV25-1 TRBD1 CASRGNVQGAAEAFF TGTGCCAGCAGGGGAAACGTACAGGGGGCCGCTGAAGCTTTCTTT
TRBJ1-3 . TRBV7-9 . CASSLNVRVGNTIYF TGTGCCAGCAGCTTAAACGTCAGGGTAGGAAACACCATATATTTT
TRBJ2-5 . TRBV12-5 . CASGFDQETQYF TGTGCTAGTGGTTTCGACCAAGAGACCCAGTACTTC